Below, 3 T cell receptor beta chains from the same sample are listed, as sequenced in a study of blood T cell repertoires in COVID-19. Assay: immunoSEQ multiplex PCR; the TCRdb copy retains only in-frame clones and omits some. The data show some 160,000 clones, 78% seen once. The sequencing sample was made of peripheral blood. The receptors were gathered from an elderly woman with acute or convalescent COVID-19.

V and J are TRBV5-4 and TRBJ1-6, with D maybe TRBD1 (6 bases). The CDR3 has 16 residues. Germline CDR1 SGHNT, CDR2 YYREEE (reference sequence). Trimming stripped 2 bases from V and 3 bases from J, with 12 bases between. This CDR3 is CASSFLGQNYNSPLHF. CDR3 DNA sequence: TGTGCCAGCAGCTTCCTCGGACAGAACTATAATTCACCCCTCCACTTT.

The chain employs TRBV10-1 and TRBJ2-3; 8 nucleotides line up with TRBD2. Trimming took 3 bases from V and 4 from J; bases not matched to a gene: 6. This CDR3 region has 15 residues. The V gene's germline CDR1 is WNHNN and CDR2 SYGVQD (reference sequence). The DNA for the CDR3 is TGCGCCAGCAGTGAAAAGGCGGGGGGCCCAGATACGCAGTATTTT. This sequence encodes CASSEKAGGPDTQYF.

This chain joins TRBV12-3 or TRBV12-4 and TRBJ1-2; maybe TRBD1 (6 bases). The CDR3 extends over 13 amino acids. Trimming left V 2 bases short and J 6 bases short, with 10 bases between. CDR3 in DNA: TGTGCCAGCAGTTTAATGGCAGGGGATGGCTACACCTTC. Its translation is CASSLMAGDGYTF.